Following are 32 T cell receptor beta chains from one sample sequenced in a study of blood T cell repertoires in COVID-19. Assay used: immunoSEQ multiplex PCR; TCRdb lists only in-frame clones, some missing. The sample consists of approximately 29,000 clones, 85% to 90% of them appearing once. The sequenced material came from peripheral blood. The receptors come from a woman in her sixties or seventies with active COVID-19.

The chain recombines TRBV25-1 with TRBJ1-5; no clear D gene. V was trimmed by 4 bases and J by 6 bases, leaving 7 bases between them. The CDR3 loop spans 12 amino acids. The germline V gene encodes CDR1 MGHDK and CDR2 SYGVNS. In nucleotides, the CDR3 is TGTGCCAGCAGTGTAGGGAGTCAGCCCCAGCATTTT. Translating it yields CASSVGSQPQHF.

J is TRBJ1-1 and V is TRBV7-2; D not certain. Germline V gene sequence: CDR1 SGHTA, CDR2 FQGNSA. The CDR3 sequence is 14 residues long. The ends were cut back, 1 base at V and 8 bases at J, with 14 bases in the middle. CDR3 protein: CASSLVFDNSEAFF. CDR3 coding DNA: TGTGCCAGCAGCTTAGTTTTTGACAACTCGGAAGCTTTCTTT. The complete variable domain, with remaining parts taken from reference TRBV7-2 and TRBJ1-1, reads GAGVSQSPSNKVTEKGKDVELRCDPISGHTALYWYRQSLGQGLEFLIYFQGNSAPDKSGLPSDRFSAERTGGSVSTLTIQRTQQEDSAVYLCASSLVFDNSEAFFGQGTRLTVV.

The chain carries TRBV5-1 and TRBJ1-1, with a tentative D call TRBD1 (5 bases). This CDR3 is built from 13 residues. Per germline, CDR1 SGHRS and CDR2 YFSETQ. The V end lost 6 bases, the J end lost 2 bases, and 11 bases lay between the germline ends. The CDR3 DNA reads as TGCGCCAGCACCCTGACAGCCAACACTGAAGCTTTCTTT. The encoded protein is CASTLTANTEAFF.

V and J are TRBV3-1 (or the pseudogene TRBV3-2) and TRBJ2-1; tentative D call: TRBD1 (5 bases). V dropped 3 bases and J dropped 3 bases, with 12 bases sitting between them. The germline CDR1 and CDR2 sequences are LGHDT and YNNKEL (reference sequence). The CDR3 has 15 amino acids. CDR3 protein: CASSHSDTYYNEQFF. DNA of the CDR3: TGTGCCAGCAGCCATTCGGACACTTACTACAATGAGCAGTTCTTC.

V is TRBV28 and J is TRBJ2-4; 9 bases line up with TRBD2. This CDR3 has 16 amino acids. V trimming: 2 bases; J trimming: 10 bases; junction bases outside the gene matches: 12. Germline V lookup: CDR1 MDHEN, CDR2 SYDVKM. For the CDR3, the DNA is TGTGCCAGCAGTTTAAACGCCGCGGCGGGAGGGACTATTCAGTACTTC. It encodes CASSLNAAAGGTIQYF.

In this sample, this clone is large (0.1 to 1%). Additional DNA sequences in this sample encode the identical CDR3. CDR3 loop: CASSSTVAGEQYF. The CDR3, as DNA: TGTGCCAGCAGTTCTACCGTAGCTGGCGAGCAGTACTTC. The chain links TRBV27 to TRBJ2-7; D gene ambiguous. V gave up 4 bases and J gave up 6 bases, with 13 bases separating them. Looked up from germline, CDR1 is MNHEY and CDR2 is SMNVEV (reference sequence). This CDR3 is built from 13 residues.

The chain employs TRBV28 and TRBJ2-2, with D possibly being TRBD2 (6 bases). The CDR3 runs to 13 residues. Germline V gene sequence: CDR1 MDHEN, CDR2 SYDVKM. Deletions cut 3 bases from V and 5 bases from J, with 7 bases between. The CDR3 loop is CASSLSGTGELFF. The DNA of the CDR3 is TGTGCCAGCAGTTTGAGCGGGACCGGGGAGCTGTTTTTT.

The chain is built from TRBV19 and TRBJ2-7; 11 bases map to TRBD1. The CDR3 runs to 13 residues. Looked up from germline, CDR1 is LNHDA and CDR2 is SQIVND (reference sequence). The V segment lost 7 bases and the J segment 6 bases; nucleotides outside the gene matches: 5. This chain's CDR3 is CASTQGQGVEQYF. The CDR3, as DNA: TGTGCCAGTACCCAGGGACAGGGGGTCGAGCAGTACTTC.

The chain uses TRBV5-1 and TRBJ2-5, with D maybe TRBD2 (6 bases). The germline V gene has CDR1 SGHRS and CDR2 YFSETQ. CDR3 size: 15 residues. V dropped 4 bases and J dropped 5 bases, with 18 bases sitting between them. CDR3 loop: CASSAGSGRLETQYF. The CDR3 bases are TGCGCCAGCAGCGCCGGGAGTGGGAGGCTGGAGACCCAGTACTTC.

The rearrangement uses TRBV18 and TRBJ2-3; 7 bases line up with TRBD1. This CDR3 comprises 13 residues. J lost 11 bases, V lost 4 bases, and 9 bases had no gene match. The germline CDR1 and CDR2 sequences are KGHSH and LQKENI. The CDR3 protein is CASSLNRDREQYF. For the CDR3, the DNA is TGTGCCAGCTCACTTAACCGGGACAGAGAGCAGTATTTT.

The rearrangement joins TRBV11-2 to TRBJ2-1; 10 nucleotides align to TRBD2. This CDR3 comprises 15 residues. V lost 5 bases to trimming and J lost 8 bases; unmatched junction nucleotides: 9. CDR1 and CDR2 from the germline V gene are SGHAT and FQNNGV. The CDR3 sequence is CASSLSGRAGDEQFF. In DNA form, the CDR3 reads TGTGCCAGCAGCCTAAGCGGGAGGGCCGGAGATGAGCAGTTCTTC.

The rearrangement joins TRBV7-8 to TRBJ2-5; TRBD2 matches at 14 bases. Germline CDR1 SGHVS, CDR2 FQNEAQ. The CDR3 runs to 18 residues. J was trimmed by 1 base and V by 4 bases; bases with no gene match: 8. For the CDR3, the DNA is TGTGCCAGCAGCTCTAGACTAGCGGGGGGGCGGGGCCAAGAGACCCAGTACTTC. This codes for CASSSRLAGGRGQETQYF.

V is TRBV6-5 and J is TRBJ2-7, with D hard to call. The CDR3 spans 13 residues. The germline CDR1 and CDR2 sequences are MNHEY and SVGAGI. Trimming stripped 6 bases from V and 2 bases from J, with 11 bases between. The CDR3 protein is CASRQQVPYEQYF. The CDR3 DNA follows: TGTGCCAGCAGGCAACAAGTTCCCTACGAGCAGTACTTC.

The chain employs TRBV9 and TRBJ2-7; TRBD2 might be the D (6 bases). Germline-derived CDR1 and CDR2 are SGDLS and YYNGEE. The length of the CDR3 is 14 residues. Trimming removed 2 bases from V and 9 bases from J, with 18 bases in between. The CDR3 here is CASSVGGFFSGQYF. The CDR3 nucleotides are TGTGCCAGCAGCGTCGGGGGTTTCTTCTCAGGGCAGTACTTC.

The J gene is TRBJ1-4, the V gene TRBV11-3; unclear D gene. Germline assignment: CDR1 SGHNT and CDR2 YENEEA. This CDR3 is 15 amino acids long. Trimming removed 2 bases from V and 1 base from J, with 8 bases in between. The CDR3 loop reads CASSLTTRTNEKLFF. The CDR3, as DNA: TGTGCCAGCAGCTTAACCACAAGAACTAATGAAAAACTGTTTTTT.

The chain is built from TRBV27 and TRBJ1-1; weak D call: TRBD1 (5 bases). In germline, CDR1 is MNHEY, CDR2 SMNVEV (reference sequence). The CDR3 spans 15 residues. V was pared by 4 bases and J by 0 bases, with 12 bases between. The CDR3: CASSSFDRVNTEAFF. The CDR3 nucleotides read TGTGCCAGCAGTTCATTCGACAGAGTGAACACTGAAGCTTTCTTT.

This clone was picked up a small number of times. The chain recombines TRBV6-6 with TRBJ2-2; D may be TRBD2 (6 bases). The CDR3 totals 13 residues. The germline CDR1 and CDR2 sequences are MNHNY and SVGAGI (reference sequence). The V end was cut by 2 bases, the J end by 5 bases, with 6 bases between. The CDR3 nucleotides read TGTGCCAGCAGTTACGGACTAACCGGGGAGCTGTTTTTT. Protein product: CASSYGLTGELFF.

The chain is built from TRBV5-1 and TRBJ2-2; 7 bases fit TRBD2. The CDR3 loop spans 17 amino acids. Germline V gene data show CDR1 as SGHRS and CDR2 as YFSETQ. V was clipped by 0 bases and J by 3 bases; unmatched bases: 8. The CDR3, as DNA: TGCGCCAGCAGCTTGGCGAGCGGGAAAGGGTACACCGGGGAGCTGTTTTTT. Translated, it gives CASSLASGKGYTGELFF.

The gene calls are TRBV14 and TRBJ2-7; no definite D call. CDR1 and CDR2 from the germline V gene are SGHDN and FVKESK. This CDR3 region has 12 residues. V was cut by 4 bases and J by 4 bases, with 8 bases left in between. The CDR3 region has the DNA TGTGCCAGCAGCCTGGCATTTTACGAGCAGTACTTC. It translates to CASSLAFYEQYF.

The chain has TRBV20-1 and TRBJ2-1; D is unresolved. The ends were cut back, 3 bases at V and 6 bases at J, with 6 bases in the middle. The germline V gene has CDR1 DFQATT and CDR2 SNEGSKA (reference sequence). CDR3 length: 11 residues. The CDR3 region is CSASLRNEQFF. For the CDR3, the DNA is TGCAGTGCTAGTCTTCGCAATGAGCAGTTCTTC.

This clone has only one observation. V usage is TRBV5-4 and J usage is TRBJ2-1; TRBD2 might be the D (5 bases). The germline CDR1 and CDR2 sequences are SGHNT and YYREEE (reference sequence). V was trimmed by 7 bases and J by 0 bases, leaving 14 bases between them. CDR3 size: 15 residues. In DNA form, the CDR3 reads TGTGCCAGCGGTTCCTCGGGGAGCTCCTACAATGAGCAGTTCTTC. Translating gives CASGSSGSSYNEQFF.

The chain couples TRBV5-4 to TRBJ1-6, with D perhaps TRBD1 (5 bases). V lost 4 bases and J 7 bases, leaving 18 bases between the germline ends. CDR3 size: 16 residues. CDR1 and CDR2 from the germline V gene are SGHNT and YYREEE (reference sequence). The CDR3 spells CASSRDAGTSNSPLHF. The CDR3 DNA reads as TGTGCCAGCAGCCGGGACGCCGGGACTTCGAATTCACCCCTCCACTTT.

V gene TRBV3-1 (or the pseudogene TRBV3-2) combines with J gene TRBJ2-2; maybe TRBD2 (5 bases). Trimming stripped 2 bases from V and 1 base from J, with 11 bases between. Germline V gene data show CDR1 as LGHDT and CDR2 as YNNKEL (reference sequence). This CDR3 contains 16 residues. The CDR3 sequence is CASSQWGGGNTGELFF. CDR3 coding DNA: TGTGCCAGCAGCCAATGGGGTGGAGGGAACACCGGGGAGCTGTTTTTT.

J is TRBJ2-7 and V is TRBV28, with a tentative D call TRBD2 (5 bases). Trimming left V 6 bases short and J 3 bases short, with 15 bases between. Germline CDR1 MDHEN, CDR2 SYDVKM. This CDR3 spans 14 amino acids. CDR3 sequence: CASRRGCGLYEQYF. CDR3 nucleotide sequence: TGTGCCAGCAGAAGAGGATGCGGACTCTACGAGCAGTACTTC.

This chain connects TRBV7-8 to TRBJ2-7; D not certain. The CDR3 is 12 residues long. Trimming removed 5 bases from V and 0 bases from J, with 5 bases in between. Germline CDR1 is SGHVS and CDR2 is FQNEAQ. The CDR3 loop is CASSLSSYEQYF. For the CDR3, the DNA is TGTGCCAGCAGCCTCAGCTCCTACGAGCAGTACTTC.

The chain is built from TRBV4-1 and TRBJ1-1, with a weak D call TRBD1 (5 bases). With 8 bases removed from V and 4 bases from J, the gap between germline ends came to 17 bases. CDR1 and CDR2 from the germline V gene are MGHRA and YSYEKL. The CDR3 loop spans 14 amino acids. The CDR3 coding sequence is TGCGCCAGCCGGGGACTCCTAAAGGGCACTGAAGCTTTCTTT. It yields the protein CASRGLLKGTEAFF.

This clone was counted a single time. This sequence joins TRBV6-5 and TRBJ1-2, with 8 nucleotides matching TRBD1. After removal of 5 bases from V and 2 bases from J, the junction contained 1 base not matched to a gene. The germline V gene has CDR1 MNHEY and CDR2 SVGAGI. There are 13 residues in the CDR3. CDR3 nucleotides: TGTGCCAGCAGTCCAGGGGGCAACTATGGCTACACCTTC. Protein product: CASSPGGNYGYTF.

The genes are TRBV9 and TRBJ1-2; D not resolved. This CDR3 is built from 14 residues. V gave up 0 bases and J gave up 2 bases, with 8 bases separating them. Germline V gives CDR1 SGDLS, CDR2 YYNGEE. The CDR3 protein is CASSVGAENYGYTF. The CDR3 DNA reads as TGTGCCAGCAGCGTAGGGGCAGAGAACTATGGCTACACCTTC.

This chain joins TRBV11-2 and TRBJ1-1, with a weak D call TRBD1 (5 bases). The CDR3 loop spans 13 amino acids. Trimming left V 3 bases short and J 1 base short, with 6 bases between. CDR1 is SGHAT and CDR2 is FQNNGV in the germline V gene. Written as DNA, the CDR3 is TGTGCCAGCAGCTTTGACAGGAACACTGAAGCTTTCTTT. This sequence encodes CASSFDRNTEAFF.

This chain connects TRBV13 to TRBJ1-1; 12 bases line up with TRBD1. V lost 6 bases and J lost 2; bases outside the gene matches: 10. The CDR3 length is 17 residues. Germline CDR1 is PRHDT and CDR2 is FYEKMQ (reference sequence). Here the CDR3 DNA reads TGTGCCAGCAGGGCTCTTGCGGGACAGGGGGCAAACACTGAAGCTTTCTTT. It specifies CASRALAGQGANTEAFF.

The V and J genes are TRBV5-6 and TRBJ2-7, with 12 positions matching TRBD2. The germline V gene encodes CDR1 SGHDT and CDR2 YYEEEE. Losses at the gene ends were 0 bases for V and 3 bases for J; bases not matched to a gene: 4. This CDR3 comprises 16 residues. The CDR3 reads CASSLETSGGNYEQYF. The CDR3 DNA is TGTGCCAGCAGCTTGGAGACTAGCGGGGGTAACTACGAGCAGTACTTC.

The chain employs TRBV10-3 and TRBJ1-2; 7 bases match TRBD1. From germline, CDR1 is ENHRY and CDR2 SYGVKD. V lost 8 bases to trimming and J lost 0 bases; unmatched junction nucleotides: 9. This CDR3 has 15 residues. This CDR3 reads CAIPTRTGANYGYTF. The CDR3 DNA is TGTGCCATCCCGACTCGGACAGGAGCTAACTATGGCTACACCTTC.